This passage covers 3 T cell receptor beta chains from one sample sequenced in a study of control samples from healthy donors and cancer patients. TCRdb keeps only in-frame clones here, not all; method: immunoSEQ multiplex PCR. This sample yields about 92,000 clones, of which roughly 82% are seen a single time; over 7.5% belongs to the top ten. Sequencing used blood. Receptors were obtained from an older woman in good health.

This clone was recorded only once. The chain is built from TRBV5-1 and TRBJ2-5; 7 nucleotides align to TRBD2. Germline loops: CDR1 SGHRS, CDR2 YFSETQ. CDR3 size: 14 residues. Trimming took 0 bases from V and 4 from J; bases not matched to a gene: 3. In DNA form, the CDR3 reads TGCGCCAGCAGCTTGGTCGGCGGGGGAGAGACCCAGTACTTC. This gives the protein CASSLVGGGETQYF.

The chain couples TRBV5-1 to TRBJ2-5, with a possible D match to TRBD1 (5 bases). Germline V gene sequence: CDR1 SGHRS, CDR2 YFSETQ. The length of the CDR3 is 14 residues. V lost 5 bases, J lost 2 bases, and 13 bases lay in between. The CDR3 loop is CASSSDSTQETQYF. CDR3 sequence (DNA): TGCGCCAGCAGTTCTGACAGCACACAAGAGACCCAGTACTTC.

V is TRBV4-1 and J is TRBJ1-2, with D maybe TRBD1 (5 bases). The CDR3 is 14 residues long. V lost 0 bases to trimming and J lost 4 bases, with 9 bases between them. The germline CDR1 and CDR2 sequences are MGHRA and YSYEKL. CDR3 residues: CASSQEEGSYGYTF. The CDR3 DNA reads TGCGCCAGCAGCCAAGAAGAGGGGAGCTATGGCTACACCTTC.